This note documents a single T cell receptor (beta chain) sequence. Original analysis: Amplification of reference gene primers provided the estimated nucleated cell counts. The data were produced by immunoSEQ multiplex PCR, yet TCRdb's version contains in-frame clones alone and is incomplete. V, J and clone size are those of that table, while D and trimming were read from the DNA. The sample shows 52,000 or so clones, 83% of them seen only once. This sample is part of a study of blood T cell repertoires in COVID-19. About the study: Specimens from acute and convalescent COVID-19 originated in the United States, Italy and Spain. PBMCs, B-cell-depleted T cells, or T cells provided the cDNA or gDNA that made up the material.

The receptor was isolated from a middle-aged man with acute or convalescent COVID-19. Input material: peripheral blood.

The CDR3: CAWSVSGSGDTQYF. In DNA, the CDR3 is TGTGCCTGGAGTGTGAGCGGGAGTGGAGATACGCAGTATTTT. The V gene is TRBV30, the J gene TRBJ2-3; 8 nucleotides agree with TRBD2. V was clipped by 0 bases and J by 5 bases; unmatched bases: 4. CDR3 length equals 14 residues. Germline V gene data show CDR1 as GTSNPN and CDR2 as SVGIG (reference sequence).